Presented here are 21 T cell receptor beta chains from one specimen sequenced in a study of blood T cell repertoires in COVID-19. The data were produced by immunoSEQ multiplex PCR, yet TCRdb's version contains in-frame clones alone and is incomplete. Of 470,000 or so clones listed, 70% to 90% were seen once; the top ten hold approximately 2%. The specimen was PBMCs or T cells enriched from blood (not recorded which). The source is a young woman with acute COVID-19.

J is TRBJ2-4 and V is TRBV7-9; the match to TRBD2 covers 8 bases. Trimming cost V 5 bases and J 1 base; bases outside gene matches: 7. This CDR3 is built from 16 residues. The germline V gene has CDR1 SEHNR and CDR2 FQNEAQ (reference sequence). Here the CDR3 DNA reads TGTGCCAGCAGCCCCCGGGAGGGGCGGGCCAAAAACATTCAGTACTTC. This codes for CASSPREGRAKNIQYF.

The chain has TRBV5-1 and TRBJ1-1, with TRBD1 matching 10 bases. V dropped 4 bases and J dropped 11; count of bases not matched to a gene: 14. Germline V gene data show CDR1 as SGHRS and CDR2 as YFSETQ. This CDR3 is 15 amino acids long. The CDR3 sequence: CASSLSRDRGGGAFF. The DNA of the CDR3 is TGCGCCAGCAGCCTGTCCCGGGACAGGGGAGGTGGTGCTTTCTTT.

J is TRBJ1-2 and V is TRBV6-5; D gene unclear. V dropped 0 bases and J dropped 4 bases, with 12 bases sitting between them. Germline V gene sequence: CDR1 MNHEY, CDR2 SVGAGI. There are 15 residues in the CDR3. The CDR3, as DNA: TGTGCCAGCAGTTACTCGGGCGCCTTCGGCTATGGCTACACCTTC. This sequence encodes CASSYSGAFGYGYTF.

V is TRBV30 and J is TRBJ1-5; possibly TRBD1 for D (5 bases). This CDR3 contains 16 residues. Germline CDR1 is GTSNPN and CDR2 is SVGIG (reference sequence). V lost 1 base and J lost 0, with 13 bases in between. This CDR3 is CAWSEIGRASNQPQHF. The CDR3 region has the DNA TGTGCCTGGAGTGAGATCGGCAGGGCTAGCAATCAGCCCCAGCATTTT.

This rearrangement joins TRBV6-6 to TRBJ2-7; TRBD1 agrees at 7 bases. Germline CDR1 reads MNHNY; CDR2 reads SVGAGI (reference sequence). The CDR3 has 15 amino acids. The trim removed 7 bases at V and 2 bases at J, leaving 11 bases unmatched. CDR3 protein: CASTSRQGLPYEQYF. The CDR3 DNA follows: TGTGCCAGCACGTCCCGACAGGGTCTACCCTACGAGCAGTACTTC.

This chain joins TRBV29-1 and TRBJ2-4; 8 bases map to TRBD1. The CDR3 runs 16 residues. J gave up 0 bases and V 5 bases, and 9 bases lay outside the gene matches. Per the germline V gene, CDR1 is SQVTM and CDR2 is ANQGSEA. CDR3 sequence: CSVTTGEVIAKNIQYF. DNA for the CDR3: TGCAGCGTTACGACAGGGGAGGTCATAGCCAAAAACATTCAGTACTTC.

This clone was observed once. This rearrangement joins TRBV28 to TRBJ2-7; TRBD2 agrees at 8 bases. Germline CDR1 MDHEN, CDR2 SYDVKM. Trimming cost V 6 bases and J 3 bases; bases outside gene matches: 10. CDR3 length: 15 amino acids. The CDR3 protein is CASSSPGLGFYEQYF. The CDR3 DNA reads TGTGCCAGCAGCAGTCCGGGACTAGGATTCTACGAGCAGTACTTC.

V gene TRBV7-2 combines with J gene TRBJ2-1; TRBD2 agrees at 7 bases. Germline V gives CDR1 SGHTA, CDR2 FQGNSA. This CDR3 spans 16 amino acids. Trimming cost V 1 base and J 6 bases; bases outside gene matches: 9. The CDR3 loop reads CASSLGGGGWINEQFF. The CDR3 DNA reads TGTGCCAGCAGCTTAGGCGGGGGAGGGTGGATCAATGAGCAGTTCTTC.

The chain carries TRBV7-6 and TRBJ2-2, with 10 bases fitting TRBD1. The CDR3 length is 16 residues. With V trimmed by 5 bases and J by 4 bases, 7 bases remained unmatched. Germline CDR1 reads SGHVS; CDR2 reads FNYEAQ. The CDR3 nucleotides are TGTGCCAGCAGCATCGGGACAGGGGATAGCACCGGGGAGCTGTTTTTT. Protein product: CASSIGTGDSTGELFF.

This chain connects TRBV6-5 to TRBJ1-1; the D gene is possibly TRBD1 (5 bases). CDR1 is MNHEY and CDR2 is SVGAGI in the germline V gene. Trimming removed 9 bases at V and 9 bases at J, with 23 bases between. This CDR3 is 14 amino acids long. This chain's CDR3 is CASCEASRAGKAFF. The CDR3 nucleotides are TGTGCCAGTTGTGAGGCCAGCCGGGCAGGGAAAGCTTTCTTT.

The chain combines TRBV5-4 with TRBJ2-7; possible D gene TRBD1, 6 bases. The germline V and J ends were trimmed by 4 bases and 1 base, with 12 bases remaining between them. The CDR3 runs to 14 residues. Germline V lookup: CDR1 SGHNT, CDR2 YYREEE (reference sequence). CDR3 DNA: TGTGCCAGCAGCAAACAGGGAAATTCCTACGAGCAGTACTTC. This sequence encodes CASSKQGNSYEQYF.

This clone came up once. The chain links TRBV3-1 (or the pseudogene TRBV3-2) to TRBJ2-1; 7 positions match TRBD2. The CDR3 is 16 amino acids. Germline assignment: CDR1 LGHDT and CDR2 YNNKEL (reference sequence). V lost 3 bases, J lost 6 bases, and 11 bases stayed unmatched. CDR3: CASSHLAASGFNEQFF. The CDR3 nucleotides are TGTGCCAGCAGCCATCTCGCGGCTAGCGGCTTCAATGAGCAGTTCTTC.

V and J are TRBV28 and TRBJ1-1, with 9 bases fitting TRBD1. Germline trimming cut 6 bases from V and 1 base from J; bases unmatched to any gene: 9. The germline V gene encodes CDR1 MDHEN and CDR2 SYDVKM. The CDR3 loop spans 16 amino acids. The CDR3 nucleotides are TGTGCCAGCAGGCGCCCCGGGACAGGGAGGAACACTGAAGCTTTCTTT. The encoded protein is CASRRPGTGRNTEAFF.

The chain links TRBV5-4 to TRBJ2-1; TRBD2 agrees at 9 bases. V gave up 4 bases and J gave up 3 bases; unmatched junction bases: 8. Germline CDR1 SGHNT, CDR2 YYREEE (reference sequence). CDR3 length equals 16 residues. Here the CDR3 reads CASSVYSSGIYNEQFF. DNA of the CDR3: TGTGCCAGCAGCGTATATTCTAGCGGGATCTACAATGAGCAGTTCTTC.

The genes are TRBV5-5 and TRBJ2-1; possible D gene TRBD2, 5 bases. This CDR3 contains 15 residues. Trimming pared 0 bases from V and 6 bases from J, leaving 13 bases between. Germline CDR1 and CDR2: SGHKS and YYEKEE (reference sequence). In nucleotides, the CDR3 is TGTGCCAGCAGCTTGGAGCGGAGCCTGGGCAATGAGCAGTTCTTC. It specifies CASSLERSLGNEQFF. The full variable domain, in which reference TRBV5-5 and TRBJ2-1 provide the parts outside the CDR3, is DAGVTQSPTHLIKTRGQQVTLRCSPISGHKSVSWYQQVLGQGPQFIFQYYEKEERGRGNFPDRFSARQFPNYSSELNVNALLLGDSALYLCASSLERSLGNEQFFGPGTRLTVL.

This clone appeared once. J is TRBJ1-4 and V is TRBV18; TRBD1 might be the D (6 bases). Germline V lookup: CDR1 KGHSH, CDR2 LQKENI. There are 16 residues in the CDR3. V was cut by 5 bases and J by 4 bases, with 17 bases left in between. CDR3 sequence: CASSSNGQSVNEKLFF. CDR3 coding DNA: TGTGCCAGCTCATCAAACGGACAGTCGGTTAATGAAAAACTGTTTTTT.

The chain is built from TRBV15 and TRBJ1-5; D possibly corresponds to TRBD1 (5 bases). Deletions cut 1 base from V and 7 bases from J, with 14 bases between. Germline loops: CDR1 LNHNV, CDR2 YYDKDF (reference sequence). The CDR3 has 15 residues. The CDR3 nucleotides read TGTGCCACCAGCAGAGGTTCAAGGGGAGGGCAGCCCCAGCATTTT. It is translated as CATSRGSRGGQPQHF.

This clone was counted only a few times. The rearrangement uses TRBV21-1 and TRBJ2-1; TRBD1 is the table's D call, not checked against the DNA. TRBV21-1 counts as a pseudogene. CDR3 size: 13 residues. The chain's CDR3 is CASDRSLYNEQFF. The CDR3 DNA sequence: TGTGCCAGCGACAGGTCTCTCTACAATGAGCAGTTCTTC.

The chain links TRBV9 to TRBJ1-3; possibly TRBD1 for D (6 bases). The CDR3 runs to 13 residues. Trimming removed 3 bases from V and 11 bases from J, with 15 bases in between. Germline V CDR1 and CDR2: SGDLS, YYNGEE. The chain's CDR3 is CASSAPGQLPIYF. Written as DNA, the CDR3 is TGTGCCAGCAGCGCTCCCGGACAGCTTCCCATATATTTT.

The J gene is TRBJ1-1, the V gene TRBV5-1, with TRBD1 matching over 8 bases. The CDR3 length is 15 residues. The junction had 5 bases not matched to a gene; V was cut back by 3 bases and J by 1 base. Germline loops: CDR1 SGHRS, CDR2 YFSETQ. The CDR3 loop is CASSSDRGQNTEAFF. Written as DNA, the CDR3 is TGCGCCAGCAGCTCAGACAGGGGACAGAACACTGAAGCTTTCTTT.

The rearrangement joins TRBV19 to TRBJ1-4; TRBD1 matches at 7 bases. J gave up 0 bases and V 4 bases, and 5 bases lay outside the gene matches. The CDR3 runs to 16 residues. Germline-derived CDR1 and CDR2 are LNHDA and SQIVND (reference sequence). The DNA of the CDR3 is TGTGCCAGTAGTAGCCGGGACAGTGCAACTAATGAAAAACTGTTTTTT. As protein: CASSSRDSATNEKLFF.